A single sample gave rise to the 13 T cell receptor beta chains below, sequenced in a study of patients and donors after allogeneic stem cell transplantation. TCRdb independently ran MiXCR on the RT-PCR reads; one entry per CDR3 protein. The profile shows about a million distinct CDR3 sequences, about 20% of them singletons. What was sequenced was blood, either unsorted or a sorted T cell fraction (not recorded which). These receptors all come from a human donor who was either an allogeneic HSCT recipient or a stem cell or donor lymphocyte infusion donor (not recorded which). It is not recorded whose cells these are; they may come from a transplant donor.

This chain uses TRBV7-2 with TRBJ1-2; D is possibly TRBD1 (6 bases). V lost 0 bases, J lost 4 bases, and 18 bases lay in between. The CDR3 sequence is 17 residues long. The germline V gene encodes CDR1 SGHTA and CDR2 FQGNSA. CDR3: CASSLATGTSSGYGYTF. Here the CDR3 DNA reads TGTGCCAGCAGCTTAGCAACAGGGACCTCCTCAGGCTATGGCTACACCTTC. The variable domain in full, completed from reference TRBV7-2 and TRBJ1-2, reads GAGVSQSPSNKVTEKGKDVELRCDPISGHTALYWYRQSLGQGLEFLIYFQGNSAPDKSGLPSDRFSAERTGGSVSTLTIQRTQQEDSAVYLCASSLATGTSSGYGYTFGSGTRLTVV.

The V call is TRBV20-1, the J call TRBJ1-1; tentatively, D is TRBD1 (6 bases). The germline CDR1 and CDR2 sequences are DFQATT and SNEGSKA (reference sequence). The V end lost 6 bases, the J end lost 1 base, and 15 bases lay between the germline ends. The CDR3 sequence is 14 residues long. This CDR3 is CSAVKDSRNTEAFF. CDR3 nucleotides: TGCAGTGCGGTCAAGGACAGCCGGAACACTGAAGCTTTCTTT.

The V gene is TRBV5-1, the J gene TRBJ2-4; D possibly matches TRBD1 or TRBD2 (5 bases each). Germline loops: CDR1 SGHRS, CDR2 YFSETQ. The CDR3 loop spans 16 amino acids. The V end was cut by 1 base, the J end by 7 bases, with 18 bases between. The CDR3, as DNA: TGCGCCAGCAGCTTGCGGCTCGGGGACCGCTCCAACATTCAGTACTTC. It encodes CASSLRLGDRSNIQYF.

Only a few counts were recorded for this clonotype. CDR3 in DNA: TGTGCCAGCAACAGGCGCATCGGCAATCAGCCCCAGCATTTT. Its protein is CASNRRIGNQPQHF. The chain is built from TRBV6-1 and TRBJ1-5, with D tentatively TRBD1 (5 bases). Trimming removed 7 bases from V and 2 bases from J, with 12 bases in between. Germline V CDR1 and CDR2: MNHNS, SASEGT. The length of the CDR3 is 14 residues.

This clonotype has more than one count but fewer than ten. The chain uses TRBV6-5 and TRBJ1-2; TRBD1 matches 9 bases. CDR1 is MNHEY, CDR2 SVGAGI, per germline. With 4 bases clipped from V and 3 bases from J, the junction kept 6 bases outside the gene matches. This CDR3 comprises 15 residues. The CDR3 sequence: CASSSTGGLDYGYTF. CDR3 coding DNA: TGTGCCAGCAGTTCCACAGGGGGCTTGGACTATGGCTACACCTTC.

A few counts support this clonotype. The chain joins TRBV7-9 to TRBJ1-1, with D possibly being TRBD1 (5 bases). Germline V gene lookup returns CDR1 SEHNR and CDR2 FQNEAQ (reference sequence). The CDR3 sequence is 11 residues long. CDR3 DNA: TGTGCAGGGGCCTTAGGCACTGAAGCTTTCTTT. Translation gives CAGALGTEAFF.

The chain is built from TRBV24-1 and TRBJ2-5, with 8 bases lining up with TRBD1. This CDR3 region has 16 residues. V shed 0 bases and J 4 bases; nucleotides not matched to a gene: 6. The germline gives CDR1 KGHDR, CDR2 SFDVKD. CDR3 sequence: CATSDLPRTGRETQYF. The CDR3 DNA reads TGTGCCACCAGTGATTTGCCTCGGACAGGGCGAGAGACCCAGTACTTC.

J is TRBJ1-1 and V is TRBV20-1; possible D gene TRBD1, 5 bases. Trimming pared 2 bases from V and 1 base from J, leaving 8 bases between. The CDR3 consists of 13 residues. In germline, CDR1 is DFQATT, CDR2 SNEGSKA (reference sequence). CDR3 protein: CSARTGTNTEAFF. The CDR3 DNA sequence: TGCAGTGCTAGAACCGGGACGAACACTGAAGCTTTCTTT.

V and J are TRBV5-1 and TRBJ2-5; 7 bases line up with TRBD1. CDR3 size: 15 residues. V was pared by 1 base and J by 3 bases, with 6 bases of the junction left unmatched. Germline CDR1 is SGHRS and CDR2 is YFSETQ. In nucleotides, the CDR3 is TGCGCCAGCAGCTTGATTGGACAGGCCGAAGAGACCCAGTACTTC. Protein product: CASSLIGQAEETQYF.

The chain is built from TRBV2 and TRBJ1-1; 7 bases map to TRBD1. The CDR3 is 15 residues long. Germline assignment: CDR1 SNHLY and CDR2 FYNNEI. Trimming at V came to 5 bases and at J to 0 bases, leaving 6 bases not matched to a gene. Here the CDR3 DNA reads TGTGCCAGCAGTCGGGACAGACTACTGAACACTGAAGCTTTCTTT. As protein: CASSRDRLLNTEAFF. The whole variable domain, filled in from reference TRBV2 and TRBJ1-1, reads EPEVTQTPSHQVTQMGQEVILRCVPISNHLYFYWYRQILGQKVEFLVSFYNNEISEKSEIFDDQFSVERPDGSNFTLKIRSTKLEDSAMYFCASSRDRLLNTEAFFGQGTRLTVV.

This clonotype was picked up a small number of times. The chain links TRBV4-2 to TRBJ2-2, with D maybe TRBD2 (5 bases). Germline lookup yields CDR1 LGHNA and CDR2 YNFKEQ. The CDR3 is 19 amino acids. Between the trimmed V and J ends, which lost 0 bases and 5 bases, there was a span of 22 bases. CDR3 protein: CASSQELQRGAEMTGELFF. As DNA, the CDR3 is TGTGCCAGCAGCCAAGAACTCCAACGGGGAGCGGAAATGACCGGGGAGCTGTTTTTT.

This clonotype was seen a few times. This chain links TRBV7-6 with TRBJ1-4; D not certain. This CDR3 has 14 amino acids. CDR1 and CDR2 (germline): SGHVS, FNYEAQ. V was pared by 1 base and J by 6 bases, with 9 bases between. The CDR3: CASSLVPDYEKLFF. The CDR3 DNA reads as TGTGCCAGCAGCTTAGTGCCGGACTATGAAAAACTGTTTTTT.

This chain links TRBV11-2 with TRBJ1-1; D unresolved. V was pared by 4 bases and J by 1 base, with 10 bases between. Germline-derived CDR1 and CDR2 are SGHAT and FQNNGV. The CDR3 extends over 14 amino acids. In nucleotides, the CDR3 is TGTGCCAGCAGCTCGTTTCAAGGGAACACTGAAGCTTTCTTT. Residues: CASSSFQGNTEAFF. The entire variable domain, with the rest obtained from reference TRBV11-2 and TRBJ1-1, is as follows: EAGVAQSPRYKIIEKRQSVAFWCNPISGHATLYWYQQILGQGPKLLIQFQNNGVVDDSQLPKDRFSAERLKGVDSTLKIQPAKLEDSAVYLCASSSFQGNTEAFFGQGTRLTVV.